The TCR beta chain described here comes from a study of shared clonotypes between healthy human individuals. Study-level points and caveats: A limitation of the genetic and exposure-history diversity represented arose from few donors.

Concerning this clone: Its antigen is unknown.

V lost 4 bases and J 1 base, leaving 11 bases between the germline ends. Germline V lookup: CDR1 MDHEN, CDR2 SYDVKM. This CDR3 contains 14 residues. CD45RO-negative, CCR7-selected cells formed the naive CD8 fraction, which excluded terminally differentiated effector memory CD45RA+ cells. Some clones are missing from TCRdb's copy, which holds only in-frame ones; the method was immunoSEQ multiplex PCR. The sample lists hundreds of thousands of clones; roughly 98% were seen once. The clonotype originates from a man aged 30 to 45 in good health. J is TRBJ2-7 and V is TRBV28; perhaps TRBD2 as D (6 bases). The sequencing input was naive CD8+ T cells sorted from blood. The CDR3 bases are TGTGCCAGCAGTTCCTACCGGGAGTCCTACGAGCAGTACTTC. Translated: CASSSYRESYEQYF.